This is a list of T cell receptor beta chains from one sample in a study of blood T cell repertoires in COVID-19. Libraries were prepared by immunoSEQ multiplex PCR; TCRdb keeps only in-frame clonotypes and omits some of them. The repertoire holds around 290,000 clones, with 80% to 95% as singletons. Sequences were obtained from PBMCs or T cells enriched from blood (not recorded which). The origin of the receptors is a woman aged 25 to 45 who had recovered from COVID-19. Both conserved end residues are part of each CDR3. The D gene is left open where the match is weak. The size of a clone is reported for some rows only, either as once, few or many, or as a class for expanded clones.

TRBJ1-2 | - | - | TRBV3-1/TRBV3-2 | CASSQGFTANYGYTF | TGTGCCAGCAGCCAAGGATTTACGGCTAACTATGGCTACACCTTC
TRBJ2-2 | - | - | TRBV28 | CATQFGGPNTGELFF | TGTGCCACCCAGTTCGGGGGTCCGAACACCGGGGAGCTGTTTTTT
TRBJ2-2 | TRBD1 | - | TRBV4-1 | CASSQVYSGTGNTGELFF | TGCGCCAGCAGCCAAGTATATTCCGGGACAGGTAACACCGGGGAGCTGTTTTTT
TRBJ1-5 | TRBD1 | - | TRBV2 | CASRDDRVQPQHF | TGTGCCAGCAGGGACGACAGGGTTCAGCCCCAGCATTTT
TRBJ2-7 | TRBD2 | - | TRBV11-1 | CASTALAGVHEQYF | TGTGCCAGCACCGCACTAGCGGGAGTCCACGAGCAGTACTTC
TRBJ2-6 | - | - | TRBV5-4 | CASSLREGAGANVLTF | TGTGCCAGCAGCTTGAGGGAAGGGGCTGGGGCCAACGTCCTGACTTTC
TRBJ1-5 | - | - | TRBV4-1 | CASSQLGLEGRRQPQHF | TGCGCCAGCAGCCAATTAGGGCTAGAGGGTCGGCGTCAGCCCCAGCATTTT
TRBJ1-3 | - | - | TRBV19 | CASSPYRSSGNTIYF | TGTGCCAGTAGTCCCTACCGGAGTTCTGGAAACACCATATATTTT
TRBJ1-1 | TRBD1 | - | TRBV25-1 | CASSADRGLKNTEAFF | TGTGCCAGCAGTGCGGACAGGGGCCTTAAAAACACTGAAGCTTTCTTT
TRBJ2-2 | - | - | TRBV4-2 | CASSQEVLGQGGYTGELFF | TGTGCCAGCAGCCAAGAGGTCCTAGGGCAGGGGGGATACACCGGGGAGCTGTTTTTT
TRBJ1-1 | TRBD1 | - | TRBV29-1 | CSVEDEGQGARLMNTEAFF | TGCAGCGTTGAAGATGAGGGACAGGGGGCAAGACTAATGAACACTGAAGCTTTCTTT
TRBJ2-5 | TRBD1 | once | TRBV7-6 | CASSFPDRGRETQYF | TGTGCCAGCAGCTTTCCGGACAGGGGGAGAGAGACCCAGTACTTC
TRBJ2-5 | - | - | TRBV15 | CATSNPETQYF | TGTGCCACCAGCAATCCGGAGACCCAGTACTTC
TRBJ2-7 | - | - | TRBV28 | CASSPRLGEQYF | TGTGCCAGCAGTCCTAGACTAGGGGAGCAGTACTTC
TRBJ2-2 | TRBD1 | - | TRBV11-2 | CASRFFRGRSSRTGELFF | TGTGCCAGCCGATTTTTCAGGGGGCGAAGCTCGCGGACCGGGGAGCTGTTTTTT
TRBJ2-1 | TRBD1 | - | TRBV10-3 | CAISGQGARNEQFF | TGTGCCATCAGTGGACAGGGGGCGCGGAATGAGCAGTTCTTC
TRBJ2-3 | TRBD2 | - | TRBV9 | CASSPGLGADTQYF | TGTGCCAGCAGCCCGGGACTAGGAGCAGATACGCAGTATTTT
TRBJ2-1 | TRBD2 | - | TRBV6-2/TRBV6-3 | CASSYSIQSREEYNEQFF | TGTGCCAGCAGTTACTCGATCCAGTCCCGGGAGGAGTACAATGAGCAGTTCTTC
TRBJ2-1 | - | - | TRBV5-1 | CASASTVSSYNEQFF | TGCGCCAGCGCTTCCACTGTGAGCTCCTACAATGAGCAGTTCTTC
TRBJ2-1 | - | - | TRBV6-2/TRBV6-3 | CASSHALGGEQFF | TGTGCCAGCAGTCACGCCTTAGGAGGTGAGCAGTTCTTC
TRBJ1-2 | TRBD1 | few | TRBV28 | CASSGDRVRGYTF | TGTGCCAGCAGTGGGGACAGGGTGAGGGGCTACACCTTC
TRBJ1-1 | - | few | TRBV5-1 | CASSLTGTMNTEAFF | TGCGCCAGCAGCTTAACCGGGACAATGAACACTGAAGCTTTCTTT
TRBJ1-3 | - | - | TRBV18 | CASSPPLGRQNSGNTIYF | TGTGCCAGCTCACCACCCCTGGGTCGACAGAACTCTGGAAACACCATATATTTT
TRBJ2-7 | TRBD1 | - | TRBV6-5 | CASRDREKSYEQYF | TGTGCCAGCAGGGACAGGGAAAAGTCCTACGAGCAGTACTTC
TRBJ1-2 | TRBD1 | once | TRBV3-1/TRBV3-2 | CASSQEGGQGNYGYTF | TGTGCCAGCAGCCAAGAGGGGGGACAGGGGAACTATGGCTACACCTTC
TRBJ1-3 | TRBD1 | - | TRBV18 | CASSDQGTAGNTIYF | TGTGCCAGCTCAGACCAAGGGACAGCCGGAAACACCATATATTTT
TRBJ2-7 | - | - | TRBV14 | CASSLIQGILYEQYF | TGTGCCAGCAGCCTAATACAGGGCATCCTCTACGAGCAGTACTTC
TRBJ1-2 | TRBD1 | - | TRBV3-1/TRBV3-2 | CASSQDEGAYGYTF | TGTGCCAGCAGCCAAGATGAGGGGGCGTATGGCTACACCTTC
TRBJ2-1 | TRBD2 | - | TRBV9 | CASSVLAVYNEQFF | TGTGCCAGCAGCGTTCTAGCGGTTTACAATGAGCAGTTCTTC
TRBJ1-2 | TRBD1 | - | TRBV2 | CASSGGDRDYGYTF | TGTGCCAGCAGTGGAGGGGACAGGGACTATGGCTACACCTTC
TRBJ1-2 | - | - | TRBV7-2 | CASSAGWTSYGYTF | TGTGCCAGCAGCGCAGGGTGGACCTCCTATGGCTACACCTTC
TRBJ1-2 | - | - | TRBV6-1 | CASSETDNYGYTF | TGTGCCAGCAGTGAAACAGACAACTATGGCTACACCTTC
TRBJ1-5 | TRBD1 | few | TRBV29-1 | CSAMLGTGFPGGNQPQHF | TGCAGCGCCATGCTCGGGACAGGGTTTCCGGGCGGCAATCAGCCCCAGCATTTT
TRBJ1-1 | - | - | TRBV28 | CASSSPQGMNTEAFF | TGTGCCAGCAGTTCCCCGCAGGGAATGAACACTGAAGCTTTCTTT
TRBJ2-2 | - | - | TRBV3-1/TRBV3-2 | CASSQAAGELFF | TGTGCCAGCAGCCAAGCTGCCGGGGAGCTGTTTTTT
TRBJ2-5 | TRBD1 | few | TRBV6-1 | CASSEGTGGVETQYF | TGTGCCAGCAGTGAAGGGACAGGGGGCGTGGAGACCCAGTACTTC
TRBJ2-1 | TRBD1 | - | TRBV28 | CSIGGGQGLSEQFF | TGTTCGATCGGGGGGGGACAGGGGTTGAGTGAGCAGTTCTTC
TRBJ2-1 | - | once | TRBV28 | CVTSDPYNEQFF | TGTGTTACTAGTGACCCCTACAATGAGCAGTTCTTC
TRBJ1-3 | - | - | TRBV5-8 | CASSLYSGNTIYF | TGTGCCAGCAGCTTGTATTCTGGAAACACCATATATTTT
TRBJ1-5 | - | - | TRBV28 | CASSLRGSWNQPQHF | TGTGCCAGCAGTTTAAGGGGGTCATGGAATCAGCCCCAGCATTTT
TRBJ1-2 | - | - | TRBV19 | CASSISVYGYTF | TGTGCCAGTAGTATCTCGGTTTATGGCTACACCTTC